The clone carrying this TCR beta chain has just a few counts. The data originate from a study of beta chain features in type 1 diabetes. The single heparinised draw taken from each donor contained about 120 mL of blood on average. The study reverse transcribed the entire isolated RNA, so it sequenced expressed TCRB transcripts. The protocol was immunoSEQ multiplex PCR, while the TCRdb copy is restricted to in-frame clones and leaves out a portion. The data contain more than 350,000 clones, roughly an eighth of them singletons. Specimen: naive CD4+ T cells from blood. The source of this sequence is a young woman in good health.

CDR3 nucleotide sequence: TGTGCCATCAGGACCGGGGACAGGGGTCCGGATACGCAGTATTTT. Residues: CAIRTGDRGPDTQYF. The chain has TRBV10-3 and TRBJ2-3; TRBD1 matches 10 bases. In germline, CDR1 is ENHRY, CDR2 SYGVKD. CDR3 length: 15 amino acids. V lost 6 bases and J lost 6; bases outside the gene matches: 9.